This is a list of T cell receptor beta chains from one sample in a study of blood T cell repertoires in COVID-19. Sequencing used immunoSEQ multiplex PCR; TCRdb keeps in-frame clones, though not all of them. The sample yields hundreds of thousands of clones, about nine tenths seen once. Input material: PBMCs or T cells enriched from blood (not recorded which). These receptor sequences come from a man between 60 and 70 years old who had recovered from COVID-19. Each CDR3 is given with its conserved first and last residue. Fields, in order: J gene, D gene, V gene, clone size, CDR3 length, CDR3 DNA, CDR3 protein. A D gene is named only where the DNA matches it firmly. Only some rows state a clone size, as once, few, many or a class for expanded clones.

>TRBJ1-4|TRBD1|TRBV7-8|-|16
TGTGCCAGCAGCTTAGGGGAGGACAGGGGGGTTGAAAAACTGTTTTTT
CASSLGEDRGVEKLFF
>TRBJ1-3|-|TRBV30|-|15
TGTGCCTGGAGGGCCGGGCGGACAGTTGGAAACACCATATATTTT
CAWRAGRTVGNTIYF
>TRBJ1-1|-|TRBV5-1|-|13
TGCGCCAGCAGCCGCAACAGTAGGACTGAAGCTTTCTTT
CASSRNSRTEAFF
>TRBJ1-5|TRBD1|TRBV6-2/TRBV6-3|-|16
TGTGCCAGCAGTTACTACCCAGGCAGGGGGCTTCAGCCCCAGCATTTT
CASSYYPGRGLQPQHF
>TRBJ2-7|TRBD2|TRBV5-6|-|15
TGTGCCAGCAGCTTGCGTCTTGGGGGGGCCTACGAGCAGTACTTC
CASSLRLGGAYEQYF
>TRBJ2-5|-|TRBV7-8|-|12
TGTGCCAGCAGCCATTCAAAAGAGACCCAGTACTTC
CASSHSKETQYF
>TRBJ2-3|-|TRBV6-6|few|12
TGTGCCAGCAGTTACGCGGAAAATACGCAGTATTTT
CASSYAENTQYF
>TRBJ2-1|TRBD2|TRBV6-6|-|19
TGTGCCAGCAGCTCGTCCCTAGCGGGGGGGCCACGAGTCTACAATGAGCAGTTCTTC
CASSSSLAGGPRVYNEQFF
>TRBJ1-1|-|TRBV9|-|15
TGTGCCAGCAGCGTAGAAGGGACACCAGGGAGTGAAGCTTTCTTT
CASSVEGTPGSEAFF
>TRBJ2-7|-|TRBV5-4|-|14
TGTGCCAGCAGCCCTGGCGGTAGGCCCTACGAGCAGTACTTC
CASSPGGRPYEQYF
>TRBJ1-6|-|TRBV7-8|-|21
TGTGCCAGCAGCTTAGCGCGGGGTGCGAGAAGAACTTCCTCCTATAATTCACCCCTCCACTTT
CASSLARGARRTSSYNSPLHF
>TRBJ2-1|TRBD2|TRBV7-2|-|16
TGTGCCAGCAGCTTGTCGGCGGGGGGGCTTTCCAATGAGCAGTTCTTC
CASSLSAGGLSNEQFF
>TRBJ2-3|-|TRBV7-2|-|14
TGTGCCAGCAGCTTTGGGGGCTTCCCAGATACGCAGTATTTT
CASSFGGFPDTQYF
>TRBJ1-2|-|TRBV11-3|-|14
TGTGCCAGCAGCTTAGGGAGGTCTAACTATGGCTACACCTTC
CASSLGRSNYGYTF
>TRBJ2-1|-|TRBV4-1|-|13
TGCGCCAGCAGCCAACTTGGGACTGATGAGCAGTTCTTC
CASSQLGTDEQFF
>TRBJ2-2|-|TRBV10-1|once|18
TGCGCCAGCAGGACAGAAGAGGGGCGGGGCCTGAACACCGGGGAGCTGTTTTTT
CASRTEEGRGLNTGELFF
>TRBJ1-1|TRBD1|TRBV4-2|-|18
TGTGCCAGCAGCCAAGTTTATCATATGGACAGGGGTCGGTCTGAAGCTTTCTTT
CASSQVYHMDRGRSEAFF
>TRBJ2-1|-|TRBV7-9|-|17
TGTGCCAGCAGCCGTCTAAGGAGAGGAAGACTTTACAATGAGCAGTTCTTC
CASSRLRRGRLYNEQFF
>TRBJ2-2|TRBD1|TRBV5-1|-|16
TGCGCCAGCAGCTTGGCCAGGACAGGGCGTACCGGGGAGCTGTTTTTT
CASSLARTGRTGELFF
>TRBJ1-1|-|TRBV4-2|-|15
TGTGCCAGCAGCCTTGAGGGGGGGAGGAACACTGAAGCTTTCTTT
CASSLEGGRNTEAFF
>TRBJ1-1|-|TRBV12-3/TRBV12-4|-|13
TGTGCCAGCAAACGTCAGAATAACACTGAAGCTTTCTTT
CASKRQNNTEAFF
>TRBJ1-4|-|TRBV19|-|15
TGTGCCAGTAGCCCAACCCTCGGGACTAATGAAAAACTGTTTTTT
CASSPTLGTNEKLFF
>TRBJ2-3|TRBD2|TRBV7-9|-|15
TGTGCCAGCAGGCCCGGGACTAGTGCCACAGATACGCAGTATTTT
CASRPGTSATDTQYF
>TRBJ2-7|TRBD2|TRBV7-9|once|17
TGTGCCAGCAGCTTAGCTGGGGCCGGGACTAAAACCTACGAGCAGTACTTC
CASSLAGAGTKTYEQYF